This is a list of T cell receptor beta chains from one sample in a study of shared clonotypes between healthy human individuals. Measured with immunoSEQ multiplex PCR; TCRdb has only the in-frame clones, and not every one. The table shows more than 1 million clones, with 70% to 80% occurring only once. The sequenced sample was memory CD4+ T cells from PBMCs. These receptors were taken from a man aged 18-30 years in good health. Some clones in this sample may be carry-over from other donors' samples. The CDR3 runs from the conserved cysteine through the conserved F or W. The D gene is left open where the match is weak. Some rows have no size entry. The others give once, few or many, or a class for an expanded clone.

>-|TRBD2|TRBJ2-3|TRBV5-1
TGCGCCAGCAGCTTACTAGCGGGAGCGACAGATACGCAGTATTTT
CASSLLAGATDTQYF
>-|TRBD1|TRBJ2-7|TRBV28
TGTGCCAGCAGACCCGGACAGGGGGCTTCCTACGAGCAGTACTTC
CASRPGQGASYEQYF
>-|TRBD2|TRBJ2-1|TRBV7-8
TGTGCCAGCAGGTTTAGTGGGACTAGTCTCAATGAGCAGTTCTTC
CASRFSGTSLNEQFF
>-|-|TRBJ2-7|TRBV28
TGTGCCACGGCTCCTCCCGCTCGCCTTTTCTTC
CATAPPARLFF
>-|-|TRBJ2-1|TRBV6-5
TGTGCCAGCAGTGACCGCCCCAATGAGCAGTTCTTC
CASSDRPNEQFF
>-|-|TRBJ2-7|TRBV7-2
TGTGCCAGCAGCCGAACTACATACGAGCAGTACTTC
CASSRTTYEQYF
>-|-|TRBJ2-7|TRBV4-3
TGCGCCAGCAGCCAAGAGGGGGCGTTAGCGAACGAGCAGTACTTC
CASSQEGALANEQYF
>few|-|TRBJ1-2|TRBV25-1
TGTGCCAGCAGTGAAGATAGAGGTGGCTACACCTTC
CASSEDRGGYTF
>-|TRBD2|TRBJ2-7|TRBV28
TGTGCCAGCTCCCAGCGGGATCCGTCCTACGAGCAGTACTTC
CASSQRDPSYEQYF
>-|TRBD1|TRBJ2-1|TRBV5-1
TGCGCCAGCAGCTTGGTAGAGGGACAGGGCAGCAATGAGCAGTTCTTC
CASSLVEGQGSNEQFF
>-|TRBD1|TRBJ2-2|TRBV27
TGTGCCAGCAGTTTAGAGGGGGCGGGCACCGGGGAGCTGTTTTTT
CASSLEGAGTGELFF
>-|-|TRBJ1-5|TRBV5-6
TGTGCCAGCAGCTTGCTTGACAGGCCAAATCAGCCCCAGCATTTT
CASSLLDRPNQPQHF
>-|-|TRBJ1-2|TRBV5-4
TGTGCCAGCAGCTTGCCAGGGGCAAACTATGGCTACACCTTC
CASSLPGANYGYTF
>-|-|TRBJ2-7|TRBV11-2
TGTGCCAGCAGCTTAGATCTGTACGAGCAGTACTTC
CASSLDLYEQYF
>few|-|TRBJ2-1|TRBV5-4
TGTGCCAGCAGCTTGGACTTGAGCTCCTACAATGAGCAGTTCTTC
CASSLDLSSYNEQFF
>-|TRBD2|TRBJ2-7|TRBV14
TGTGCCAGCAGCCAAAAGGGAGGGACCTACGAGCAGTACTTC
CASSQKGGTYEQYF
>-|-|TRBJ2-5|TRBV19
TGTGCCAGTAGTATTGGGGGAGCCTACCAAGAGACCCAGTACTTC
CASSIGGAYQETQYF
>-|-|TRBJ2-1|TRBV4-2
TGTGCCAGCAGCCGCGGGACAGAATACTACAATGAGCAGTTCTTC
CASSRGTEYYNEQFF
>-|-|TRBJ1-2|TRBV5-4
TGTGCCAGCAGCTCATGGCCATCGGGGGGCTTTGGTGGCTACACCTTC
CASSSWPSGGFGGYTF
>-|TRBD2|TRBJ2-3|TRBV7-3
TGTGCCAGCAGCCAGGGGGTAGCGGGAGTGGGCACAGATACGCAGTATTTT
CASSQGVAGVGTDTQYF
>-|TRBD1|TRBJ2-7|TRBV7-6
TGTGCCAGCAGCCCTGAACAGGGGGCAAGGTACGAGCAGTACTTC
CASSPEQGARYEQYF
>few|TRBD2|TRBJ2-2|TRBV2
TGTGCCAGCAGTGGCTCACTAGCGGGAGCAGCGGGGGAGCTGTTTTTT
CASSGSLAGAAGELFF
>-|-|TRBJ1-3|TRBV5-6
TGTGCCAGCAGCTTGGAGGACAGCCGCTCTGGAAACACCATATATTTT
CASSLEDSRSGNTIYF
>-|-|TRBJ1-3|TRBV6-1
TGTGCCAGCAGTGAAATTTCCCTGGGGTTGGGTGGAAACACCATATATTTT
CASSEISLGLGGNTIYF
>-|-|TRBJ2-7|TRBV28
TGTGCCAGCGATGGGACAAACTACGAGCAGTACTTC
CASDGTNYEQYF
>-|TRBD1|TRBJ2-7|TRBV27
TGTGCCAGCAGTAATCGACAGGGGGGACACGAGCAGTACTTC
CASSNRQGGHEQYF
>few|-|TRBJ2-6|TRBV29-1
TGCAGCGTTGAAGACCAAGAGGGCCTACCCCTCTCTGGGGCCAACGTCCTGACTTTC
CSVEDQEGLPLSGANVLTF
>-|TRBD1|TRBJ1-2|TRBV5-1
TGCGCCAGCAGCTGGGAGGCCAGGGGGAACTATGGCTACACCTTC
CASSWEARGNYGYTF
>-|TRBD2|TRBJ2-3|TRBV10-3
TGTGCCATCAGTGCTACTAGCGGGATTCGGGATACGCAGTATTTT
CAISATSGIRDTQYF
>-|-|TRBJ2-1|TRBV6-6
TGTGCCAGCAGTTACCAAGATGAGCAGTTCTTC
CASSYQDEQFF
>once|-|TRBJ2-1|TRBV11-2
TGTGCCAGCAGCTCCCTTTTAGGGTATGAGCAGTTCTTC
CASSSLLGYEQFF
>-|TRBD1|TRBJ1-4|TRBV6-1
TGTGCCAGCAGTGGGGGACAGGTTCTTAATGAAAAACTGTTTTTT
CASSGGQVLNEKLFF
>-|-|TRBJ2-7|TRBV5-1
TGCGCCAGCAGCGAGGGGCCGGGACCTAGCTCCTACGAGCAGTACTTC
CASSEGPGPSSYEQYF
>-|TRBD1|TRBJ2-3|TRBV5-1
TGCGCCAGCAGATCCGGGACAGGGCACCTGGAGGATACGCAGTATTTT
CASRSGTGHLEDTQYF
>-|TRBD2|TRBJ2-5|TRBV19
TGTGCCAGTAGCCCGGGGCTAGCGGGAGGAGAAGAGACCCAGTACTTC
CASSPGLAGGEETQYF
>-|-|TRBJ2-2|TRBV4-1
TGCGCCAGCAGTAACACCGGGGAGCTGTTTTTT
CASSNTGELFF
>-|-|TRBJ2-5|TRBV29-1
TGCAGCGTTGAAGATCCGAGCGCCCGGTGGGTTCAGTACTTC
CSVEDPSARWVQYF
>-|-|TRBJ1-1|TRBV7-9
TGTGCCAGCAGCACGGTTAGGGGTGGCACTGAAGCTTTCTTT
CASSTVRGGTEAFF
>-|-|TRBJ2-6|TRBV7-6
TGTGCCAGCAGCCGCCTAGTTGGGGCCTCGGGGGCCAACGTCCTGACTTTC
CASSRLVGASGANVLTF
>-|-|TRBJ2-2|TRBV27
TGTGCCAGCTCGGTCCGGGCAAGAACCGGGGAGCTGTTTTTT
CASSVRARTGELFF
>-|-|TRBJ1-5|TRBV28
TGTGCCAGCAGTTTATGGGGGGCGGGCGGCAATCAGCCCCAGCATTTT
CASSLWGAGGNQPQHF
>-|TRBD1|TRBJ1-2|TRBV7-3
TGTGCCAGCGGGGGACAGGGGTACGGCTACACCTTC
CASGGQGYGYTF
>-|-|TRBJ2-1|TRBV25-1
TGTGCCAGCAGTGATTTCGGCGGCAATGAGCAGTTCTTC
CASSDFGGNEQFF
>-|-|TRBJ2-3|TRBV10-2
TGCGCCAGCAGTGACGGGCGGGGCGATACGCAGTATTTT
CASSDGRGDTQYF
>-|TRBD1|TRBJ2-7|TRBV18
TGTGCCAGCTCACCAGGGACAGCGAACGAGCAGTACTTC
CASSPGTANEQYF
>-|TRBD2|TRBJ2-2|TRBV7-6
TGTGCCAGCAGCTTAAGCGGGAGGAACACCGGGGAGCTGTTTTTT
CASSLSGRNTGELFF
>few|-|TRBJ1-1|TRBV7-9
TGTGCCAGCAGCACTTGGGACGGAGAGAACACTGAAGCTTTCTTT
CASSTWDGENTEAFF
>-|-|TRBJ2-1|TRBV28
TGTGCCAGCACCAATGGCGGGGCGGCCTACAATGAGCAGTTCTTC
CASTNGGAAYNEQFF
>once|TRBD2|TRBJ2-1|TRBV5-4
TGTGCCAGCAGCTTGAGGGCGGGAGTCCCAAATGAGCAGTTCTTC
CASSLRAGVPNEQFF
>-|-|TRBJ2-5|TRBV9
TGTGCCAGCAGCGCCCTGAATCAAGAGACCCAGTACTTC
CASSALNQETQYF
>-|-|TRBJ1-4|TRBV29-1
TGCAGCGTTACCCTTAATAATGAAAAACTGTTTTTT
CSVTLNNEKLFF